Shown below are 24 T cell receptor beta chains from a single sample sequenced in a study of T-cell reconstitution after alpha-beta-depleted transplantation in children. TCRbeta library construction was performed incorporating unique molecular identifiers. MiXCR, applied by TCRdb to the PCR reads, yields one record per CDR3 protein. The table records about 210,000 distinct CDR3 sequences, about 15% of them present only once. The sample in question was PBMCs, mostly from graft donor cells, obtained 360 days after TCRalphabeta/CD19-depleted stem cell transplant. These TCRs come from a male patient between 2 and 15 years old who had a stem cell transplant for acute lymphoblastic leukemia, so the T cells may come from the graft donor.

The chain employs TRBV6-2 or TRBV6-3 and TRBJ2-7, with a possible D match to TRBD2 (5 bases). This CDR3 spans 14 amino acids. Between the trimmed V and J ends, which lost 6 bases and 2 bases, there was a span of 14 bases. In germline, CDR1 is MNHEY, CDR2 SVGEGT. The CDR3 sequence: CASRTMDGTYEQYF. For the CDR3, the DNA is TGTGCCAGCAGGACTATGGACGGAACCTACGAGCAGTACTTC.

This chain joins TRBV11-2 and TRBJ2-5, with D tentatively TRBD2 (5 bases). V lost 3 bases and J lost 1, with 12 bases in between. Germline V gives CDR1 SGHAT, CDR2 FQNNGV. This CDR3 region has 15 residues. The CDR3 DNA reads TGTGCCAGCAGCTTTGTAAGAGGACTCCAAGAGACCCAGTACTTC. The encoded protein is CASSFVRGLQETQYF.

This clonotype was seen a handful of times. J is TRBJ2-1 and V is TRBV10-3; D may be TRBD2 (5 bases). The germline V gene encodes CDR1 ENHRY and CDR2 SYGVKD. Trimming cost V 6 bases and J 5 bases, with 11 bases left between them. The CDR3 totals 13 residues. CDR3 in amino acids: CAISLDFNNEQFF. The DNA for the CDR3 is TGTGCCATCAGCCTGGACTTCAACAATGAGCAGTTCTTC.

V gene TRBV6-1 combines with J gene TRBJ1-5; no clear D. Deletions cut 0 bases from V and 6 bases from J, with 15 bases between. CDR1 and CDR2 (germline): MNHNS, SASEGT. The CDR3 totals 16 residues. The CDR3: CASSEARPRAGQPQHF. In DNA, the CDR3 is TGTGCCAGCAGTGAAGCGAGGCCTCGGGCGGGTCAGCCCCAGCATTTT.

This clonotype was found many times. The V and J genes are TRBV12-3 or TRBV12-4 and TRBJ1-3; no clear D. This CDR3 contains 14 residues. V was cut by 5 bases and J by 4 bases, with 12 bases left in between. The CDR3 nucleotides are TGTGCCAGCAGTGTTGGCTCCCTCGGAAACACCATATATTTT. Its protein is CASSVGSLGNTIYF.

This clonotype was observed a few times. The chain links TRBV18 to TRBJ2-7; 8 bases are a match to TRBD1. Looked up from germline, CDR1 is KGHSH and CDR2 is LQKENI. V trimming: 4 bases; J trimming: 2 bases; junction bases outside the gene matches: 7. The CDR3 runs to 15 residues. CDR3 amino acids: CASSHLETGAYEQYF. CDR3 in DNA: TGTGCCAGCTCACACCTTGAGACAGGGGCCTACGAGCAGTACTTC.

The V call is TRBV7-9, the J call TRBJ1-5, with 8 bases lining up with TRBD1. V lost 4 bases to trimming and J lost 4 bases; unmatched junction nucleotides: 9. From germline, CDR1 is SEHNR and CDR2 FQNEAQ (reference sequence). The CDR3 is 16 amino acids. The CDR3 region is CASSSGGRLSNQPQHF. DNA of the CDR3: TGTGCCAGCAGCTCAGGGGGCCGGTTATCAAATCAGCCCCAGCATTTT.

A few counts support this clonotype. The rearrangement uses TRBV27 and TRBJ1-5; D gene ambiguous. The CDR3 loop spans 14 amino acids. CDR1 MNHEY and CDR2 SMNVEV come from the germline V gene (reference sequence). The V and J ends lost 6 bases and 5 bases respectively, with 14 bases between them. CDR3 DNA: TGTGCCAGCAGCCTCGCGGACGGTTATCAGCCCCAGCATTTT. This codes for CASSLADGYQPQHF.

There are a few counts of this clonotype. The V gene is TRBV5-4, the J gene TRBJ1-1; 9 bases are a match to TRBD1. CDR1 is SGHNT, CDR2 YYREEE, per germline (reference sequence). The V segment lost 2 bases and the J segment 0 bases; nucleotides outside the gene matches: 8. This CDR3 contains 17 residues. The CDR3 bases are TGTGCCAGCAGCTTTGGAGGGACAGGGCCTATGAACACTGAAGCTTTCTTT. Protein product: CASSFGGTGPMNTEAFF.

This clonotype came up a few times. In nucleotides, the CDR3 is TGTGCCAGCAGCTTGGGTAGTGAGCGATTCAATGAGCAGTTCTTC. Amino acid sequence: CASSLGSERFNEQFF. This chain uses TRBV5-4 with TRBJ2-1; D not certain. CDR3 length: 15 residues. Trimming took 0 bases from V and 6 from J, leaving 13 bases between them. Germline CDR1 and CDR2: SGHNT and YYREEE (reference sequence).

The CDR3 reads CASSPLAGGHNEQFF. In nucleotides, the CDR3 is TGCGCCAGCAGCCCTCTAGCGGGGGGGCACAATGAGCAGTTCTTC. The chain joins TRBV5-1 to TRBJ2-1; the match to TRBD2 covers 12 bases. Looked up from germline, CDR1 is SGHRS and CDR2 is YFSETQ. V lost 4 bases and J lost 5; bases outside the gene matches: 4. This CDR3 spans 15 amino acids.

This clonotype showed up just a few times. The V call is TRBV5-1, the J call TRBJ2-7; TRBD1 agrees at 7 bases. Germline CDR1 is SGHRS and CDR2 is YFSETQ. The V gene end was trimmed by 0 bases and the J gene end by 2 bases; junction bases not matched to a gene: 11. CDR3 length: 17 residues. CDR3 region: CASSLVYRGTITYEQYF. The CDR3 coding sequence is TGCGCCAGCAGCTTGGTCTACAGGGGAACCATCACCTACGAGCAGTACTTC.

Ten or more counts support this clonotype. The chain uses TRBV5-4 and TRBJ2-7, with D perhaps assigned TRBD1 or TRBD2 (5 bases each). The V and J ends lost 2 bases and 5 bases respectively, with 8 bases between them. This CDR3 comprises 12 residues. The germline gives CDR1 SGHNT, CDR2 YYREEE (reference sequence). CDR3: CASSFRGDEQYF. CDR3 DNA sequence: TGTGCCAGCAGCTTTAGAGGGGACGAGCAGTACTTC.

The chain couples TRBV2 to TRBJ2-1; D is undetermined. V was shortened by 4 bases and J by 3 bases, with 4 bases between the two germline ends. Germline CDR1 is SNHLY and CDR2 is FYNNEI. This CDR3 comprises 12 residues. The CDR3 nucleotides are TGTGCCAGCAGTGGGGACTACAATGAGCAGTTCTTC. It codes for CASSGDYNEQFF.

The chain is built from TRBV9 and TRBJ2-1; TRBD2 agrees at 7 bases. CDR3 length: 16 amino acids. CDR1 is SGDLS, CDR2 YYNGEE, per germline. The V gene end was trimmed by 3 bases and the J gene end by 9 bases; junction bases not matched to a gene: 15. For the CDR3, the DNA is TGTGCCAGCAGCGCCGCCCCAGGACTAGTCGGCAGTGAGCAGTTCTTC. Protein product: CASSAAPGLVGSEQFF.

This clonotype was counted only a few times. The gene calls are TRBV5-5 and TRBJ2-7; D gene ambiguous. Germline CDR1 is SGHKS and CDR2 is YYEKEE (reference sequence). V lost 1 base and J 3 bases, leaving 8 bases between the germline ends. This CDR3 has 13 amino acids. CDR3 loop: CASSLWQLYEQYF. The CDR3 bases are TGTGCCAGCAGCTTGTGGCAGCTCTACGAGCAGTACTTC.

This clonotype occurred many times. The chain links TRBV12-3 or TRBV12-4 to TRBJ2-2; 7 positions agree with TRBD2. With V trimmed by 3 bases and J by 13 bases, 20 bases remained unmatched. The CDR3 extends over 17 amino acids. The CDR3 is CASSFSGLAEKGGVLFF. CDR3 in DNA: TGTGCCAGCAGTTTTTCTGGCCTAGCGGAGAAGGGTGGAGTGCTGTTTTTT.

V and J are TRBV4-3 and TRBJ2-2; D is unclear. Germline assignment: CDR1 LGHNA and CDR2 YSLEER. Trimming took 1 base from V and 1 from J, leaving 7 bases between them. CDR3 length: 15 amino acids. The CDR3 sequence: CASSQGPENTGELFF. The CDR3 DNA follows: TGCGCCAGCAGCCAAGGCCCTGAGAACACCGGGGAGCTGTTTTTT.

This chain uses TRBV12-3 or TRBV12-4 with TRBJ2-7; no definite D call. V was trimmed by 8 bases and J by 5 bases, leaving 34 bases between them. The length of the CDR3 is 19 residues. The CDR3 sequence: CASCSLGRMGSGVSNEQYF. Written as DNA, the CDR3 is TGTGCCAGCTGCAGTTTGGGTCGTATGGGGTCCGGCGTTTCGAACGAGCAGTACTTC.

This chain connects TRBV20-1 to TRBJ2-1, with D possibly being TRBD1 or TRBD2 (5 bases each). Germline CDR1 is DFQATT and CDR2 is SNEGSKA (reference sequence). V shed 6 bases and J shed 6 bases, with 15 bases lying between them. The CDR3 has 13 amino acids. DNA of the CDR3: TGCAGTGCCGAATCGGGACGGCTCAATGAGCAGTTCTTC. Translating it yields CSAESGRLNEQFF.

This clonotype was recorded at least ten times. The J gene is TRBJ2-7, the V gene TRBV29-1; D may be TRBD2 (7 bases). V was clipped by 4 bases and J by 5 bases, with 15 bases between them. This CDR3 is 13 amino acids long. Germline V gives CDR1 SQVTM, CDR2 ANQGSEA. The CDR3: CSVARGALDEQYF. The CDR3 bases are TGCAGCGTTGCTCGGGGGGCGCTGGACGAGCAGTACTTC.

This clonotype was recorded at least ten times. The chain employs TRBV12-3 or TRBV12-4 and TRBJ2-1, with 9 nucleotides matching TRBD1. Trimming took 3 bases from V and 7 from J; bases not matched to a gene: 10. The CDR3 sequence is 16 residues long. The CDR3 sequence is CASSFGTGIVRNEQFF. CDR3 coding DNA: TGTGCCAGCAGTTTCGGGACAGGGATAGTTCGGAATGAGCAGTTCTTC.

This chain links TRBV2 with TRBJ1-1; 8 bases agree with TRBD1. From germline, CDR1 is SNHLY and CDR2 FYNNEI. V was pared by 8 bases and J by 1 base, with 6 bases of the junction left unmatched. The CDR3 extends over 14 amino acids. CDR3 residues: CASGFDRGNTEAFF. DNA for the CDR3: TGTGCCAGCGGTTTTGACAGGGGGAACACTGAAGCTTTCTTT.

The rearrangement uses TRBV27 and TRBJ1-1; maybe TRBD1 (5 bases). CDR1 and CDR2 (germline): MNHEY, SMNVEV (reference sequence). The CDR3 runs to 10 residues. V was shortened by 9 bases and J by 5 bases, with 7 bases between the two germline ends. The CDR3 loop is CARGGTEAFF. Here the CDR3 DNA reads TGTGCCAGGGGGGGTACTGAAGCTTTCTTT.